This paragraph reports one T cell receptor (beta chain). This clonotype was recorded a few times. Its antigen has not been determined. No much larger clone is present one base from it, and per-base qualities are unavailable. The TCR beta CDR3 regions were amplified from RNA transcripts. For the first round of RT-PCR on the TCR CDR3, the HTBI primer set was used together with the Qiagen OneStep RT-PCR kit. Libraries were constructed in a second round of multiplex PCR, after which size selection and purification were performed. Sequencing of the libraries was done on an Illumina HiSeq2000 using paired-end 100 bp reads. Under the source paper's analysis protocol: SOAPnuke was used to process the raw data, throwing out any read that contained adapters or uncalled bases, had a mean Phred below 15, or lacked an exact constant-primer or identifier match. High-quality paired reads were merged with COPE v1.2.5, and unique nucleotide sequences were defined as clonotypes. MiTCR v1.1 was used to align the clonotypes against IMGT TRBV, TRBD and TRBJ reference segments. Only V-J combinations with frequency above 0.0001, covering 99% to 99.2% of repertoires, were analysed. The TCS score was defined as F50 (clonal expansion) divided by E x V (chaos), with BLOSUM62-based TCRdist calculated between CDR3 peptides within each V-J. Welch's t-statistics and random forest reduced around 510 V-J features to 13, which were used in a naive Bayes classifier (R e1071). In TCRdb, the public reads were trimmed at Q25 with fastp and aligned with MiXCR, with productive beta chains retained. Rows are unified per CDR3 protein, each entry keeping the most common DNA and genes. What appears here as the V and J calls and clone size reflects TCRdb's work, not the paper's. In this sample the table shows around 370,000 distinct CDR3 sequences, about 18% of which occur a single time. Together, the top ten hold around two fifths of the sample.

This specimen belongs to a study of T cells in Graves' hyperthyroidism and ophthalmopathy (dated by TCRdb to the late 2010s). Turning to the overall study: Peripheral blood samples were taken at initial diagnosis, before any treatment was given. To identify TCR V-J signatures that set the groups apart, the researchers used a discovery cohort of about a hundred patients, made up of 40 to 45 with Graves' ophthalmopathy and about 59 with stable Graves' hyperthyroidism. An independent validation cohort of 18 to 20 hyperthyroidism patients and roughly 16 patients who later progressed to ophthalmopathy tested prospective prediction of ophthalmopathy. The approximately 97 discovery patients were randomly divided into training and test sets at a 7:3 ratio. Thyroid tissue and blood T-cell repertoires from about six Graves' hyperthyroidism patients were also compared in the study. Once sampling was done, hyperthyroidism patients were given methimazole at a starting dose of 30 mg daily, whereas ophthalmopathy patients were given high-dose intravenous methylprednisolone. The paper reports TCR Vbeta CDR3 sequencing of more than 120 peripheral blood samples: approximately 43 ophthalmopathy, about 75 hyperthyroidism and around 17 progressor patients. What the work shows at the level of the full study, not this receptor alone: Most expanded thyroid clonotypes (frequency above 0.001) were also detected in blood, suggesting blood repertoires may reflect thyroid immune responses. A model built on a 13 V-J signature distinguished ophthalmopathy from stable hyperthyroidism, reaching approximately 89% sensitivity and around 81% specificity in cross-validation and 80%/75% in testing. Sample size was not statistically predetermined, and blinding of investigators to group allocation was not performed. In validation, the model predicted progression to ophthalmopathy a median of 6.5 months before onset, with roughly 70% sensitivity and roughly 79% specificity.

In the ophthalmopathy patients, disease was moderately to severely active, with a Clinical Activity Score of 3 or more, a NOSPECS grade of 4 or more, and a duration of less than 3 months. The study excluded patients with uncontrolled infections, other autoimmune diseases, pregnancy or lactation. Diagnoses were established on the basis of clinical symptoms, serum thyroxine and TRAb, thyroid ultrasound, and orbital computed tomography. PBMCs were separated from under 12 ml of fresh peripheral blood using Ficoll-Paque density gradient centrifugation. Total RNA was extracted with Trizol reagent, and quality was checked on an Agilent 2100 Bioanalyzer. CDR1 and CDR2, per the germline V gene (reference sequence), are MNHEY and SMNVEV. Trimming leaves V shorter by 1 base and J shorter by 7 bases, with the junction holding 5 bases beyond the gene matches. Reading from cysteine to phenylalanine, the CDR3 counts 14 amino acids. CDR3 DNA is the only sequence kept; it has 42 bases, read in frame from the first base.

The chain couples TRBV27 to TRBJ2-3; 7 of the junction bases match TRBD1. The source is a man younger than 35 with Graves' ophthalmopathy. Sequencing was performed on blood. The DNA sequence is TGTGCCAGCAGTTTATTGGAGACAGGGTATACGCAGTATTTT. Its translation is CASSLLETGYTQYF.